This note documents a single T cell receptor (beta chain) sequence. Which antigen it targets is not known. Nothing much larger sits one base from this clone, and base qualities are not available. The method was 5' RACE. TCRdb shows the sequencer as Illumina HiSeq 2500. A second 7 to 11 cycle PCR used a sample-barcoded 5' primer and a J-beta primer mix. A template-switch 5' adaptor carrying 12 random nucleotides introduced a unique molecular identifier onto each TCR beta cDNA molecule. At least 2.5 million CDR3-containing paired-end reads were obtained from each sample. The Mint cDNA synthesis kit, primed by a TRBC-specific oligonucleotide, was used to synthesize first-strand cDNA from all RNA. After uracil-DNA glycosylase treatment, a first 18-cycle PCR used universal primers M1SS and BC2_uni_R on all cDNA. Regarding the original processing steps: For normalization, 1 million high-quality reads were randomly selected from each sample, with every read carrying a distinct molecular identifier. Instead of being binned into consensus sequences, reads with shared molecular identifiers were discarded. MiTCR, set to a Q25 quality threshold and the strictest error-elimination algorithm, was used for CDR3 identification, clonotype clustering and error correction. A nonparametric unseen species model with Euler transformation was used to estimate lower-bound total TCR beta diversity. TCRdb passed the public sequencing reads through fastp at Q25 and MiXCR, retaining productive beta sequences. Rows with a matching CDR3 protein are joined into one entry that keeps the most common DNA and genes. What appears here as the V and J calls and clone size reflects TCRdb's work, not the paper's. The sample yields about 650,000 distinct CDR3 sequences; around 32% were counted once. Together, the top ten hold just over 15% of the sample.

The donors were roughly 40 Caucasian individuals from Russia, aged 6 to 90 years, who were systemically healthy. Each donor gave 8 to 10 milliliters of peripheral blood, drawn into EDTA-treated Vacutainer tubes. Ficoll-Paque density-gradient centrifugation was used to isolate PBMCs, with at least 7 million obtained per sample. Trizol reagent was used to extract total RNA from PBMCs, with at least 5 micrograms per sample. Naive CD45RAhigh/CD27high T cell percentages were measured by flow cytometry on a PBMC aliquot from every donor. The data derive from a study of blood T cells in healthy people across ages (dated by TCRdb to 2014 to 2015). As for the study more broadly: In model experiments, template switching captured roughly one uniquely barcoded TCR beta cDNA molecule for every two T cells. Using deep sequencing normalized with unique cDNA molecular identifiers, the study measured how TCR beta repertoire diversity changes with age. Two additional independent replicas of 1 million unique cDNA reads from the same blood draw were analyzed for two donors (one aged 18 to 30 and one aged 80 or older). To avoid experimental bias, donors of different ages were distributed randomly across sequencing lanes. Donors were grouped into four age groups: young (average 16 years), middle-aged (over 35), aged (around 66) and long-lived (just over 80).

V ends up 4 bases short and J 4 bases short, with an unmatched junction base count of 7. The CDR3 spans 14 residues, from the cysteine through the phenylalanine. Only the CDR3 portion is preserved as DNA: 42 bases, with reading frame beginning at the first base. For CDR1 and CDR2, the germline V gene (reference sequence) lists DFQATT and SNEGSKA. What the research found in general, with its limitations: Compared with the aged group, the long-lived group had more naive CD4+ T cells, fewer expanded clones and increased TCR diversity, a pattern suggesting age selection. Bulk unsorted PBMC profiling prevented conclusive comparison of naive and antigen-experienced compartments. Because the CMV infection status of the donors was unknown, age-related changes in expanded clonotypes may potentially have been confounded. Estimates of total diversity based on one million sequenced T cells were considered lower bounds and underestimates. The percentage of naive T cells measured by flow cytometry correlated strongly with observed TCR beta diversity. Observed TCR beta diversity per million T cells fell roughly linearly with age, and a significant reduction was already apparent by age around 39.

The TCR comes from a woman aged 80 or older in good health. Donor details come from another sample of the same person, matched by shared clones. Sequences were obtained from blood. In this chain, TRBV20-1 is recombined with TRBJ2-1; the central 7 bases match TRBD1. CDR3 protein: CSAKWPGGYNEQFF. The DNA sequence is given as TGCAGTGCTAAATGGCCAGGGGGATACAATGAGCAGTTCTTC.